This T cell receptor (beta chain) originates from a study of T cell responses to AZD1222 COVID-19 vaccine. Whole-study findings and limits: Reports indicate that nearly half of spike-specific TCRs are directed at unmutated variant regions. White British people made up most donors, females outnumbered males, and clonal diversity was possibly underestimated. Vaccine-associated CD4 TCRs spanned spike, dominant at 160-218 and 743-854.

TCRdb keeps only in-frame clones here, not all; method: immunoSEQ multiplex PCR. The table has approximately 120,000 clones, approximately 89% seen once. Trimming took off 2 bases at V and 8 bases at J, with 12 bases between the two ends. Germline assignment: CDR1 MNHNY and CDR2 SVGAGI (reference sequence). The CDR3 extends over 13 amino acids. Details on this clone: The antigen is not known.

The input for sequencing was peripheral blood, taken 28 days after the second AZD1222 dose. The receptor was isolated from an adult who received the AZD1222 COVID-19 vaccine. The chain employs TRBV6-6 and TRBJ1-2; D is perhaps TRBD1 (5 bases). The chain's CDR3 is CASSYPPGYGYTF. The CDR3 DNA is TGTGCCAGCAGTTACCCGCCAGGGTACGGCTACACCTTC.